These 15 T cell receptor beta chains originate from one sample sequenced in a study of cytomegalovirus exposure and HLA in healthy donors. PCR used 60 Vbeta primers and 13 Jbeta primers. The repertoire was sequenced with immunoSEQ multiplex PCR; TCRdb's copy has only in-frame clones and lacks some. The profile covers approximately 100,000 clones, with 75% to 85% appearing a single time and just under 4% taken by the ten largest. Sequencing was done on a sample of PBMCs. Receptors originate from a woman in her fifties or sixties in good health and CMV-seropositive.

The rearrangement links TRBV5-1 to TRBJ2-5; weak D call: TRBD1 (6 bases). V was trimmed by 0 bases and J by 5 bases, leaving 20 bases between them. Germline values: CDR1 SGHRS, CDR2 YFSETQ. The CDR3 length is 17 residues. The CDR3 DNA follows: TGCGCCAGCAGCTTGGGAGCCTCAGGGGACCTAACGGAGACCCAGTACTTC. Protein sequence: CASSLGASGDLTETQYF. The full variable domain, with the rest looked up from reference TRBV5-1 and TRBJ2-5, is KAGVTQTPRYLIKTRGQQVTLSCSPISGHRSVSWYQQTPGQGLQFLFEYFSETQRNKGNFPGRFSGRQFSNSRSEMNVSTLELGDSALYLCASSLGASGDLTETQYFGPGTRLLVL.

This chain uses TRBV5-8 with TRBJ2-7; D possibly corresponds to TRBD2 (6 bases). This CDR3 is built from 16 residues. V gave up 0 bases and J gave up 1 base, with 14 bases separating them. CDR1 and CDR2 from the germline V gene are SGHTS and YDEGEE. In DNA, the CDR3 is TGTGCCAGCAGCTTGGACGGGACTGAACATTCCTACGAGCAGTACTTC. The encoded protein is CASSLDGTEHSYEQYF.

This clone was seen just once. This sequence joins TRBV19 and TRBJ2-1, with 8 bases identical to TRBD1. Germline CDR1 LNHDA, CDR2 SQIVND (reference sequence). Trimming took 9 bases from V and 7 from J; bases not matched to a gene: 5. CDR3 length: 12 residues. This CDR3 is CASRTGWNEQFF. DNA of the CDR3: TGTGCCAGCCGGACAGGGTGGAATGAGCAGTTCTTC.

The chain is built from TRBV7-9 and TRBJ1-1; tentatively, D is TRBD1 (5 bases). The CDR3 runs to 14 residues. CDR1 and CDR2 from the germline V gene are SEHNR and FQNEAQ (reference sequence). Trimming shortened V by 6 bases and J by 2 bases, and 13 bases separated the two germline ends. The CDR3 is CASRTSQGNTEAFF. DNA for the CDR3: TGTGCCAGCAGAACATCCCAGGGCAACACTGAAGCTTTCTTT.

CDR3 loop: CASSQGITSGNYEQYF. Here the CDR3 DNA reads TGCGCCAGCAGCCAAGGCATTACTAGCGGGAACTACGAGCAGTACTTC. V is TRBV4-1 and J is TRBJ2-7, with TRBD2 identical over 10 bases. The CDR3 runs to 16 residues. The germline CDR1 and CDR2 sequences are MGHRA and YSYEKL. The V gene end was trimmed by 1 base and the J gene end by 3 bases; junction bases not matched to a gene: 6.

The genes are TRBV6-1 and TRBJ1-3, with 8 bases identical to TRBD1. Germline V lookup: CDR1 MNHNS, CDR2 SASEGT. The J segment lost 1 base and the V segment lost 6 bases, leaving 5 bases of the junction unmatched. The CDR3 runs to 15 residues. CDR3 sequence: CASRPTGGSGNTIYF. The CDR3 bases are TGTGCCAGCAGGCCAACAGGGGGTTCTGGAAACACCATATATTTT.

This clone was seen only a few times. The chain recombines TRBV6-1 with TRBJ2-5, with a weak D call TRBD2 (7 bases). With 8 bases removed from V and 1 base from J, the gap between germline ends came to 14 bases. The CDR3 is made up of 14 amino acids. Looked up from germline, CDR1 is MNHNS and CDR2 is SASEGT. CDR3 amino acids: CASWFGGAQETQYF. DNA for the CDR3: TGTGCCAGCTGGTTTGGGGGGGCCCAAGAGACCCAGTACTTC.

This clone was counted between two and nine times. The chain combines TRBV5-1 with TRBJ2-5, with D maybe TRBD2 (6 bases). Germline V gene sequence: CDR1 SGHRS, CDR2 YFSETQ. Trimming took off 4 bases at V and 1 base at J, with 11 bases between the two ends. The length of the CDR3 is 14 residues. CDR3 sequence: CASSPGRSQETQYF. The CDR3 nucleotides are TGCGCCAGCAGCCCTGGGAGGAGCCAAGAGACCCAGTACTTC.

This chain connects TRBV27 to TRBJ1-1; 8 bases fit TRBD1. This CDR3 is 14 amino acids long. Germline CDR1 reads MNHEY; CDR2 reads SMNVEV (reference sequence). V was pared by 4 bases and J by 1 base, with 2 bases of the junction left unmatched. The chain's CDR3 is CASSYGQGNTEAFF. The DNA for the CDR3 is TGTGCCAGCAGTTACGGACAGGGGAACACTGAAGCTTTCTTT.

This CDR3 is CASSWGQDGGYGYTF. CDR3 coding DNA: TGTGCCAGCAGCTGGGGACAGGATGGGGGTTATGGCTACACCTTC. The rearrangement joins TRBV5-8 to TRBJ1-2; 8 bases map to TRBD1. The ends lost 3 bases at V and 5 bases at J; junction bases unmatched: 9. Germline assignment: CDR1 SGHTS and CDR2 YDEGEE. CDR3 length: 15 residues.

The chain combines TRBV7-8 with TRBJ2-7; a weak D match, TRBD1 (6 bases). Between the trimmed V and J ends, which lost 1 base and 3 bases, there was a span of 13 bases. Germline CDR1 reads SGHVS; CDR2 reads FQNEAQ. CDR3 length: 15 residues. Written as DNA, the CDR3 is TGTGCCAGCAGCTTAGGAGGACAGACTTTCTACGAGCAGTACTTC. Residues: CASSLGGQTFYEQYF.

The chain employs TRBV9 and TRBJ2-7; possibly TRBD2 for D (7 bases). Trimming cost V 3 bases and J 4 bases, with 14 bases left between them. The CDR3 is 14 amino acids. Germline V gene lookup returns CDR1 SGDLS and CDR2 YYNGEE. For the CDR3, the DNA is TGTGCCAGCAGCGAGGGAGGGGGGGAGTACGAGCAGTACTTC. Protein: CASSEGGGEYEQYF. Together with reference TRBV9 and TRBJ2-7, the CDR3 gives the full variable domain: DSGVTQTPKHLITATGQRVTLRCSPRSGDLSVYWYQQSLDQGLQFLIQYYNGEERAKGNILERFSAQQFPDLHSELNLSSLELGDSALYFCASSEGGGEYEQYFGPGTRLTVT.

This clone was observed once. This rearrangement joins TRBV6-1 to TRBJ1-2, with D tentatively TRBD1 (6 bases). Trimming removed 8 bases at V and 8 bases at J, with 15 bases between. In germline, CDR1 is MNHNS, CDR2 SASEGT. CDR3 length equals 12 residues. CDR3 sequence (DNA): TGTGCCAGCCTGTGGGGGGGCGGAGGCTACACCTTC. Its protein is CASLWGGGGYTF.

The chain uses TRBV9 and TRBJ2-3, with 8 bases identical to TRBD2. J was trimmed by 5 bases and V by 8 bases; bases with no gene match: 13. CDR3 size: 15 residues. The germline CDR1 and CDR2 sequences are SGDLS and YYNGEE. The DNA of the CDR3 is TGTGCCAGTGGGGCCAGCGGGGGCTCGGGAGATACGCAGTATTTT. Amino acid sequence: CASGASGGSGDTQYF.

This CDR3 is CASQGAESTEAFF. The CDR3 DNA sequence: TGTGCCAGCCAGGGGGCAGAGTCGACTGAAGCTTTCTTT. The chain couples TRBV9 to TRBJ1-1, with 8 bases that match TRBD1. Germline values: CDR1 SGDLS, CDR2 YYNGEE. V shed 7 bases, J shed 5 bases, and the junction held 7 bases outside the gene matches. The CDR3 runs 13 residues.